This TCR beta chain was sequenced during a study of T cells after yellow fever vaccination. The wider study: When fractions had low cell numbers, they were prepared with SMART-Seq v4 Ultra Low Input.

TCR cDNA was made by 5'RACE template switching, adding a universal primer site and UMIs. Each CDR3 protein gets one entry after TCRdb re-called the 5' RACE reads with MiXCR. This sample has about 210,000 distinct CDR3 sequences, with roughly 6.2% found just once. Points from the study as a whole: The secondary T-cell response peaked on day 5, not day 15, but was weaker.

This clonotype has a count of ten or more. Its cognate antigen is unknown. V shed 6 bases, J shed 5 bases, and the junction held 20 bases outside the gene matches. The germline V gene encodes CDR1 KGHDR and CDR2 SFDVKD. CDR3 length equals 18 residues. The sequencing here drew on CD4+ T cells sorted from PBMCs, taken on the day of the yellow fever booster vaccination. The chain joins TRBV24-1 to TRBJ2-7; 8 bases match TRBD1. The receptor was derived from a man aged 25 to 40 who received the YFV17D yellow fever vaccine. The CDR3 DNA sequence: TGTGCCACCAGTACCCAGGGCTCTCGGACAGGGAAGTTCCACGAGCAGTACTTC. Translated: CATSTQGSRTGKFHEQYF.